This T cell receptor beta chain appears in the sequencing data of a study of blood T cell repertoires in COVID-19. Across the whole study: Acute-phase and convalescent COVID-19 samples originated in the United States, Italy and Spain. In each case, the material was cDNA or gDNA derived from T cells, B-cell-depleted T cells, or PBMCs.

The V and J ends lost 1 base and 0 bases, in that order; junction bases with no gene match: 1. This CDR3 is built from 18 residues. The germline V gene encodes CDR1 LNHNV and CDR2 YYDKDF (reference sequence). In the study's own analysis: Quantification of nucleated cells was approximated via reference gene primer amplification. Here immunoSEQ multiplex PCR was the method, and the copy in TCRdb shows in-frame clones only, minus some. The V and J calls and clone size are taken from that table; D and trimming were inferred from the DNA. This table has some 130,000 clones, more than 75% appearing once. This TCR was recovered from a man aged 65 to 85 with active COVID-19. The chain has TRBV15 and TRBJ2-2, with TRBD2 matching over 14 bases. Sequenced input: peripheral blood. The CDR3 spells CATSRVTSGRANTGELFF. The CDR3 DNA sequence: TGTGCCACCAGCAGAGTGACTAGCGGGAGGGCGAACACCGGGGAGCTGTTTTTT.